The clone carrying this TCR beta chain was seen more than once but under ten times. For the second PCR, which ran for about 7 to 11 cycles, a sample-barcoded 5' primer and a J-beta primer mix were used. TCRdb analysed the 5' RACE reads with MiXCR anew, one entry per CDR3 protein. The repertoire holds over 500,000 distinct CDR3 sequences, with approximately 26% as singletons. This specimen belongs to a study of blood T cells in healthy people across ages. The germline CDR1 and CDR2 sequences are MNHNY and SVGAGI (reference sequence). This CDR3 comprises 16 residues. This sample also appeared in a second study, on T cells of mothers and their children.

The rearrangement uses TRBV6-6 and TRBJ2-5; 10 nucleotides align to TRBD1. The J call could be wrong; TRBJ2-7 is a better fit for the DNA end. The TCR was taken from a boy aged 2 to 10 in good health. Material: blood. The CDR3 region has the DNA TGTGCCAGCAGTTACTCTCAGGGACAGGGGCGCTACGAGCAGTACTTC. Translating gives CASSYSQGQGRYEQYF.